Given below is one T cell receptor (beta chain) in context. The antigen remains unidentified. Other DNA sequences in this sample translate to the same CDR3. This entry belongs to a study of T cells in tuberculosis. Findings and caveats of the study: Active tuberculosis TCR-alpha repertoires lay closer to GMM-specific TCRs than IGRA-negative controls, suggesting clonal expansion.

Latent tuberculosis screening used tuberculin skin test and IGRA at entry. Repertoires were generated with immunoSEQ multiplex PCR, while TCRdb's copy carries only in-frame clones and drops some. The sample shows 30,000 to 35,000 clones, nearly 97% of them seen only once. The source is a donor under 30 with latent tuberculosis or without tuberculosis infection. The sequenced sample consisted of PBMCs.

This CDR3 reads CASSPGQFISEQYF. The CDR3 nucleotides are TGTGCCAGTAGCCCGGGACAGTTCATATCCGAGCAGTACTTC. The genes are TRBV6-1 and TRBJ2-7, with TRBD1 identical over 7 bases. The ends lost 9 bases at V and 6 bases at J; junction bases unmatched: 14. The CDR3 loop spans 14 amino acids. The V gene's germline CDR1 is MNHNS and CDR2 SASEGT.